One sample yielded the 16 T cell receptor beta chains listed below, sequenced in a study of OX40 agonist ivuxolimab in advanced cancers. The method was immunoSEQ multiplex PCR; TCRdb's version includes in-frame clones alone and lacks a portion of them. The sample lists some 100,000 clones, approximately 90% occurring once. The sequences come from CD4+ or CD8+ T cells sorted from blood, collected in a trial of the OX40 agonist ivuxolimab. These receptors originate from an adult with an advanced solid tumor such as melanoma, head and neck, liver or kidney cancer.

The V call is TRBV18, the J call TRBJ2-7; D possibly corresponds to TRBD1 (6 bases). The CDR3 extends over 14 amino acids. Deletions cut 1 base from V and 5 bases from J, with 12 bases between. CDR1 KGHSH and CDR2 LQKENI come from the germline V gene. The CDR3 is CASSPRDISNEQYF. CDR3 DNA: TGTGCCAGCTCACCACGGGACATCTCTAACGAGCAGTACTTC.

This chain joins TRBV13 and TRBJ2-7; the D is unclear. The CDR3 contains 11 residues. Trimming pared 2 bases from V and 7 bases from J, leaving 6 bases between. In germline, CDR1 is PRHDT, CDR2 FYEKMQ (reference sequence). The CDR3 here is CASSLLGEQYF. In DNA form, the CDR3 reads TGTGCCAGCAGCTTACTAGGAGAGCAGTACTTC.

The chain combines TRBV11-3 with TRBJ2-7; possible D gene TRBD1, 5 bases. CDR3 size: 14 residues. Looked up from germline, CDR1 is SGHNT and CDR2 is YENEEA. Trimming cost V 1 base and J 5 bases, with 12 bases left between them. The CDR3 is CASSLVWQGHEQYF. The CDR3 region has the DNA TGTGCCAGCAGCTTAGTATGGCAGGGCCACGAGCAGTACTTC.

This clone was detected once. The chain couples TRBV7-2 to TRBJ2-7, with 7 bases matching TRBD2. Germline V gene sequence: CDR1 SGHTA, CDR2 FQGNSA. The CDR3 loop spans 14 amino acids. V was pared by 6 bases and J by 5 bases, with 10 bases of the junction left unmatched. CDR3 loop: CASRDVGGSHEQYF. The CDR3 DNA reads as TGTGCCAGCAGGGACGTCGGGGGGTCCCACGAGCAGTACTTC.

The J gene is TRBJ1-4, the V gene TRBV15; no clear D. This CDR3 has 15 amino acids. Trimming took 1 base from V and 10 from J, leaving 16 bases between them. Germline V gives CDR1 LNHNV, CDR2 YYDKDF (reference sequence). The CDR3 protein is CATSRGKRVQGKLFF. The CDR3 nucleotides are TGTGCCACCAGCAGAGGTAAACGCGTCCAAGGAAAACTGTTTTTT. The full variable domain, in which reference TRBV15 and TRBJ1-4 provide the parts outside the CDR3, is DAMVIQNPRYQVTQFGKPVTLSCSQTLNHNVMYWYQQKSSQAPKLLFHYYDKDFNNEADTPDNFQSRRPNTSFCFLDIRSPGLGDTAMYLCATSRGKRVQGKLFFGSGTQLSVL.

The gene calls are TRBV5-1 and TRBJ2-1; TRBD2 matches 10 bases. The V segment lost 3 bases and the J segment 3 bases; nucleotides outside the gene matches: 6. This CDR3 contains 16 residues. The germline CDR1 and CDR2 sequences are SGHRS and YFSETQ. The CDR3 loop reads CASSWGGLANYNEQFF. CDR3 sequence (DNA): TGCGCCAGCAGCTGGGGGGGACTAGCGAACTACAATGAGCAGTTCTTC. The complete variable domain, with remaining parts taken from reference TRBV5-1 and TRBJ2-1, reads KAGVTQTPRYLIKTRGQQVTLSCSPISGHRSVSWYQQTPGQGLQFLFEYFSETQRNKGNFPGRFSGRQFSNSRSEMNVSTLELGDSALYLCASSWGGLANYNEQFFGPGTRLTVL.

The chain recombines TRBV18 with TRBJ2-2; weak D call: TRBD2 (6 bases). This CDR3 is 15 amino acids long. Germline V lookup: CDR1 KGHSH, CDR2 LQKENI. The germline V and J ends were trimmed by 3 bases and 5 bases, with 13 bases remaining between them. CDR3 DNA sequence: TGTGCCAGCTCACCTACCGGGAGCGGGACCGGGGAGCTGTTTTTT. It encodes CASSPTGSGTGELFF.

The V call is TRBV6-6, the J call TRBJ2-3, with D possibly TRBD1 on 6 matching bases. CDR1 is MNHNY, CDR2 SVGAGI, per germline (reference sequence). The CDR3 length is 14 residues. Trimming shortened V by 8 bases and J by 3 bases, and 15 bases separated the two germline ends. As DNA, the CDR3 is TGTGCCAGCCGAAGCCTTACAGGGACAGATACGCAGTATTTT. Its protein product is CASRSLTGTDTQYF.

The J gene is TRBJ2-7, the V gene TRBV11-3; TRBD2 matches at 11 bases. Germline-derived CDR1 and CDR2 are SGHNT and YENEEA. The CDR3 spans 17 residues. V was clipped by 4 bases and J by 4 bases; unmatched bases: 12. The CDR3 bases are TGTGCCAGCAGCTCCTCTCTCTTAGCGGGAGGGTTATACGAGCAGTACTTC. Protein: CASSSSLLAGGLYEQYF.

This chain's CDR3 is CASSFPGQPNTEAFF. The CDR3 nucleotides read TGTGCCAGCAGTTTCCCGGGACAGCCGAACACTGAAGCTTTCTTT. The rearrangement uses TRBV28 and TRBJ1-1, with 7 nucleotides matching TRBD1. Germline V CDR1 and CDR2: MDHEN, SYDVKM. This CDR3 has 15 amino acids. The V segment lost 3 bases and the J segment 1 base; nucleotides outside the gene matches: 5.

The chain is built from TRBV11-2 and TRBJ2-1, with 8 positions matching TRBD2. Looked up from germline, CDR1 is SGHAT and CDR2 is FQNNGV. This CDR3 has 12 residues. The V gene end was trimmed by 11 bases and the J gene end by 8 bases; junction bases not matched to a gene: 8. The CDR3 spells CALGGEADEQFF. The CDR3 DNA follows: TGTGCCCTCGGGGGGGAGGCCGATGAGCAGTTCTTC.

This rearrangement joins TRBV5-1 to TRBJ2-3, with TRBD2 matching over 13 bases. CDR1 is SGHRS, CDR2 YFSETQ, per germline. With V trimmed by 4 bases and J by 5 bases, 4 bases remained unmatched. This CDR3 spans 15 amino acids. The CDR3 bases are TGCGCCAGCAGCCCGGGACTAGCGGGACTAGATACGCAGTATTTT. This codes for CASSPGLAGLDTQYF.

This chain joins TRBV28 and TRBJ1-1; D possibly corresponds to TRBD1 (5 bases). This CDR3 contains 15 residues. Germline V lookup: CDR1 MDHEN, CDR2 SYDVKM. V gave up 4 bases and J gave up 3 bases, with 15 bases separating them. In nucleotides, the CDR3 is TGTGCCAGCAGTTCAGGACACCGGGGCTACACTGAAGCTTTCTTT. This gives the protein CASSSGHRGYTEAFF.

The rearrangement links TRBV19 to TRBJ2-7; D is perhaps TRBD1 or TRBD2 (5 bases each). Trimming shortened V by 4 bases and J by 2 bases, and 15 bases separated the two germline ends. Germline V gene lookup returns CDR1 LNHDA and CDR2 SQIVND (reference sequence). The CDR3 sequence is 15 residues long. CDR3 DNA sequence: TGTGCCAGTAGTACTAGAGGGGCACCAACCTACGAGCAGTACTTC. This encodes CASSTRGAPTYEQYF.

This chain links TRBV19 with TRBJ2-2, with D hard to call. V was cut by 4 bases and J by 5 bases, with 8 bases left in between. Germline CDR1 and CDR2: LNHDA and SQIVND (reference sequence). The CDR3 loop spans 13 amino acids. CDR3 in DNA: TGTGCCAGTAGTAAACAAGTAACCGGGGAGCTGTTTTTT. Translated: CASSKQVTGELFF.

The chain uses TRBV9 and TRBJ2-7; 12 nucleotides align to TRBD2. CDR3 size: 18 residues. V was pared by 4 bases and J by 7 bases, with 18 bases of the junction left unmatched. Germline V gives CDR1 SGDLS, CDR2 YYNGEE. The CDR3 DNA follows: TGTGCCAGCAGCCCGCATCGTGGACTAGCGGGGACCCCTGGGGAGCAGTACTTC. Its protein is CASSPHRGLAGTPGEQYF.